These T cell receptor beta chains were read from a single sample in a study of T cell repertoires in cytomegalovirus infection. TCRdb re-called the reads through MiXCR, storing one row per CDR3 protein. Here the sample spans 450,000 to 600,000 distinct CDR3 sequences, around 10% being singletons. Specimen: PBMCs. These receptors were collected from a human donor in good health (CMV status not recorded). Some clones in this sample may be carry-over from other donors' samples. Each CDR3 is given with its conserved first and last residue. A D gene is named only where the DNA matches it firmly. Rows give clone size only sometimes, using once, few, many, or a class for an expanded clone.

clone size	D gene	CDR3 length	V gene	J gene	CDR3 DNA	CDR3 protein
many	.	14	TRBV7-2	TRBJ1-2	TGTGCCAGCAGCTTAGAACAGGGTATCGGAGGCTACACCTTC	CASSLEQGIGGYTF
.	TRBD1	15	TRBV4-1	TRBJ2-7	TGCGCCAGCAGCCAAGGGGACAGGAGCTCCTACGAGCAGTACTTC	CASSQGDRSSYEQYF
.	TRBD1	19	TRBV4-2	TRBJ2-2	TGTGCCAGCAGCCAAGAGAAGGGACAGGCGGACCAGAACACCGGGGAGCTGTTTTTT	CASSQEKGQADQNTGELFF
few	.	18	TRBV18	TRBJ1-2	TGTGCCAGCTCACCAAGACAGACTACAGGGCGAACTAACTATGGCTACACCTTC	CASSPRQTTGRTNYGYTF
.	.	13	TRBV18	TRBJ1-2	TGTGCCAGCTCACCTACCATACAAGCGGGCTACACCTTC	CASSPTIQAGYTF
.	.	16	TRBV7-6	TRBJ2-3	TGTGCCAGCAGCTTTCCTGTCGTCGGAGACACAGATACGCAGTATTTT	CASSFPVVGDTDTQYF
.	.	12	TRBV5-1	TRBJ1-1	TGCGCCAGCAGCTTAAACGACGGTGAAGCTTTCTTT	CASSLNDGEAFF
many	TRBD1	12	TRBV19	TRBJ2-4	TGTGCCAGTAGAGGGACAGCCGGCATTCAGTACTTC	CASRGTAGIQYF
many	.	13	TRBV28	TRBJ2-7	TGTGCCAGCAGGACCGGCGGGGAGTTCGAGCAGTACTTC	CASRTGGEFEQYF
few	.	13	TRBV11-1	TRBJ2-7	TGTGCCAGCAGCCCCGGACGGGTTTACGAGCAGTACTTC	CASSPGRVYEQYF
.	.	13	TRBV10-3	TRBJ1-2	TGTGCCATCACCGGGACTACGGTAGGCGGCTACACCTTC	CAITGTTVGGYTF
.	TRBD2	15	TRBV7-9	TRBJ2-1	TGTGCCAGCGGAACCGGGACTAGCGGCTACAATGAGCAGTTCTTC	CASGTGTSGYNEQFF
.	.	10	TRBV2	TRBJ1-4	TGTGCCAGCAGTGATGAAAAACTGTTTTTT	CASSDEKLFF
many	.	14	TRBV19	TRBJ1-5	TGTGCCAGTAGTATTTTAACCGGGGTGAAGCCCCAGCATTTT	CASSILTGVKPQHF
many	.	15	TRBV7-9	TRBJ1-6	TGTGCCAGCAACCCGGCAGGGCGGAATAATTCACCCCTCCACTTT	CASNPAGRNNSPLHF
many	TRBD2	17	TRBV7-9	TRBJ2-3	TGTGCCAGCAGTCTGCTACCGGTAGCGGGGGGCGGAGATACGCAGTATTTT	CASSLLPVAGGGDTQYF
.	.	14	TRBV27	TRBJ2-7	TGTGCCAGCAGTTTGTCGCAGGGTCGCTACGAGCAGTACTTC	CASSLSQGRYEQYF
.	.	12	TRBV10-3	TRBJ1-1	TGTGCCATCTGTGAGGCGGGGGGTGAAGCTTTCTTT	CAICEAGGEAFF
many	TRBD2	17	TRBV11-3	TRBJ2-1	TGTGCCAGCAGCTTGGGTAGCGGGAGGGGCTCCTACAATGAGCAGTTCTTC	CASSLGSGRGSYNEQFF
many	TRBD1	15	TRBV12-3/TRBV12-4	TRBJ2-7	TGTGCCAGCAGTTTAAGGGGACAGGGTCTTGGCGAGCAGTACTTC	CASSLRGQGLGEQYF
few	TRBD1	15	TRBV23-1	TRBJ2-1	TGCGCCAGCAGCCCGACAGGGAACACCTACAATGAGCAGTTCTTC	CASSPTGNTYNEQFF
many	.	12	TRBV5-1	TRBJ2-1	TGCGCCAGCAGTCGAGCGGGCAATGAGCAGTTCTTC	CASSRAGNEQFF
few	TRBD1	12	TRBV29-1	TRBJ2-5	TGCAGCGTTGGGGGACAGATGGAGACCCAGTACTTC	CSVGGQMETQYF
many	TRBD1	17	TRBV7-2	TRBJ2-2	TGTGCCAGCAGCTCCCACCCCCTGGGACAGCGTGGCGGGGAGCTGTTTTTT	CASSSHPLGQRGGELFF
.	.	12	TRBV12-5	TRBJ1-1	TGTGCTAGTGGTTTGGTACCTTCTGAAGCTTTCTTT	CASGLVPSEAFF
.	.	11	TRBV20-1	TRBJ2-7	TGCAGTGCTAGTCAGGGGAACGAGCAGTACTTC	CSASQGNEQYF
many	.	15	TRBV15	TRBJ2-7	TGTGCCACCAGCAGAGATCGAGGGAGGGGGAACGAGCAGTACTTC	CATSRDRGRGNEQYF
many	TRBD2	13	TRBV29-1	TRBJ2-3	TGCAGCTGGAGCGGGAGGGCCCGGAATACGCAGTATTTT	CSWSGRARNTQYF